This T cell receptor (beta chain) was recorded in a study of cytomegalovirus exposure and HLA in healthy donors. Overall study findings and caveats: The likely explanation for a cluster of highly shared sequence variants was sequencing artifact. As a later analysis showed, several of the most significant clusters appeared to be linked to common viral pathogens. In a later analysis, TCR beta V- and J-gene trimming showed a link to a missense DCLRE1C variant. Across all donors, roughly uniform sequencing depth was an assumption of the presence/absence analyses.

With regard to this clone: The antigen is not known.

V was cut by 4 bases and J by 0 bases, with 16 bases left in between. Germline V gene data show CDR1 as SGHRS and CDR2 as YFSETQ. The CDR3 is 16 residues long. The PCR had 60 Vbeta and 13 Jbeta primers. The protocol was immunoSEQ multiplex PCR, while the TCRdb copy is restricted to in-frame clones and leaves out a portion. The sample contains about 130,000 clones, around 82% of which appear only once. This chain links TRBV5-1 with TRBJ1-1, with D perhaps matching TRBD1 (5 bases). This sequence originates from a woman in her 40s in good health and CMV-seropositive. Specimen: PBMCs. The CDR3 sequence is CASSRGGGAMNTEAFF. CDR3 DNA sequence: TGCGCCAGCAGCCGCGGCGGAGGGGCCATGAACACTGAAGCTTTCTTT.